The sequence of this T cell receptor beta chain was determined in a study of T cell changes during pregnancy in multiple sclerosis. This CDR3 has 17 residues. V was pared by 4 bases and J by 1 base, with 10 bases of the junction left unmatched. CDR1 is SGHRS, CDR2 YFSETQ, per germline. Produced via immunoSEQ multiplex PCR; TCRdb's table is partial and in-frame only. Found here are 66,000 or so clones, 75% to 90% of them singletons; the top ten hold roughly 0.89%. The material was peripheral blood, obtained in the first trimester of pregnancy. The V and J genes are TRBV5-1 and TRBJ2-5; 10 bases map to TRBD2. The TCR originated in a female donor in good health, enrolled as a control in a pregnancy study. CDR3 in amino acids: CASSRDGVAGGQETQYF. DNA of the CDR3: TGCGCCAGCAGCCGAGATGGGGTAGCGGGGGGCCAAGAGACCCAGTACTTC.